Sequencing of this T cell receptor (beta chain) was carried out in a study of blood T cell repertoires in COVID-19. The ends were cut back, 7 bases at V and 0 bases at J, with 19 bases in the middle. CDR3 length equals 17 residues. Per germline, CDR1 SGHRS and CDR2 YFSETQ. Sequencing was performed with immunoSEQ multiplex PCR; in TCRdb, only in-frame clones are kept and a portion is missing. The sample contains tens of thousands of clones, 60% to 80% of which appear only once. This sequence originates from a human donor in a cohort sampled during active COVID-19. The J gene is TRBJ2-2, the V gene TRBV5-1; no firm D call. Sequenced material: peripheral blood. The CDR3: CASGWVPLTTNTGELFF. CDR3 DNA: TGCGCCAGCGGGTGGGTACCACTAACTACGAACACCGGGGAGCTGTTTTTT.